Shown below are 25 T cell receptor beta chains from a single sample sequenced in a study of human T cells and chemical hapten exposure. Time point here: patch test 2, 6 weeks after DPC sensitization. Treatment given: therapeutic diphenylcyclopropenone sensitization with weekly scalp DPC. TCRdb passed the RACE reads through MiXCR, listing each CDR3 protein once. In the table there are roughly 40,000 distinct CDR3 sequences, just under 9% of which are singletons. Sequenced here: whole blood, sampled in connection with sensitization to the hapten diphenylcyclopropenone (DPC). The receptors derive from a woman between 40 and 50 years old with alopecia areata. Some clones in this sample may be carry-over from other donors' samples.

The sample holds many counts of this clonotype. V gene TRBV27 combines with J gene TRBJ2-1, with D possibly being TRBD2 (5 bases). Germline assignment: CDR1 MNHEY and CDR2 SMNVEV (reference sequence). V was shortened by 4 bases and J by 9 bases, with 10 bases between the two germline ends. CDR3 length equals 12 residues. This CDR3 reads CASSSLRGEQFF. CDR3 nucleotide sequence: TGTGCCAGCAGTTCGCTCCGGGGTGAGCAGTTCTTC.

Many counts were recorded for this clonotype. The J gene is TRBJ1-1, the V gene TRBV11-2; D is uncertain. V gave up 5 bases and J gave up 0 bases, with 7 bases separating them. The CDR3 contains 13 residues. The germline gives CDR1 SGHAT, CDR2 FQNNGV. The CDR3 DNA follows: TGTGCCAGCAGCCCATCAATGAACACTGAAGCTTTCTTT. This translates into CASSPSMNTEAFF.

J is TRBJ2-3 and V is TRBV6-1; TRBD2 aligns across 12 bases. The CDR3 totals 16 residues. CDR1 and CDR2 from the germline V gene are MNHNS and SASEGT. V gave up 2 bases and J gave up 4 bases; unmatched junction bases: 4. CDR3: CASSERTSGEPDTQYF. The CDR3 DNA is TGTGCCAGCAGTGAAAGGACTAGCGGGGAACCAGATACGCAGTATTTT.

The table lists this clonotype with many counts. The chain recombines TRBV18 with TRBJ2-3, with D tentatively TRBD1 (6 bases). V gave up 5 bases and J gave up 6 bases, with 18 bases separating them. Looked up from germline, CDR1 is KGHSH and CDR2 is LQKENI. There are 15 residues in the CDR3. CDR3 coding DNA: TGTGCCAGCTCAGGACGACAGGAGTTCTTGGATACGCAGTATTTT. As protein: CASSGRQEFLDTQYF.

A few counts support this clonotype. The chain carries TRBV27 and TRBJ1-2; D perhaps matches TRBD1 (6 bases). The CDR3 is 14 amino acids. CDR1 MNHEY and CDR2 SMNVEV come from the germline V gene (reference sequence). The germline V and J ends were trimmed by 2 bases and 3 bases, with 10 bases remaining between them. The CDR3 DNA sequence: TGTGCCAGCAGTTTAGAACAGGGACACTATGGCTACACCTTC. It translates to CASSLEQGHYGYTF.

In its sample, this clonotype was seen many times. The V call is TRBV7-9, the J call TRBJ2-7, with D perhaps matching TRBD1 or TRBD2 (5 bases each). Germline assignment: CDR1 SEHNR and CDR2 FQNEAQ (reference sequence). Trimming pared 2 bases from V and 3 bases from J, leaving 11 bases between. The CDR3 extends over 14 amino acids. CDR3 sequence: CASSLSGTVYEQYF. CDR3 nucleotide sequence: TGTGCCAGCAGCTTATCAGGGACCGTCTACGAGCAGTACTTC.

In its sample, this clonotype was seen many times. The V gene is TRBV5-1, the J gene TRBJ1-2; tentative D call: TRBD1 (5 bases). The CDR3 runs 17 residues. Germline V gives CDR1 SGHRS, CDR2 YFSETQ. Trimming left V 4 bases short and J 2 bases short, with 21 bases between. The DNA for the CDR3 is TGCGCCAGCAGCCGCGGAGTCGGGGGTGCCGACAACTATGGCTACACCTTC. Encoded protein: CASSRGVGGADNYGYTF.

This clonotype occurred many times. The J gene is TRBJ1-6, the V gene TRBV27; D is perhaps TRBD1 (5 bases). Germline V gene lookup returns CDR1 MNHEY and CDR2 SMNVEV (reference sequence). The CDR3 runs to 13 residues. Between the trimmed V and J ends, which lost 1 base and 9 bases, there was a span of 7 bases. The CDR3 loop reads CASSLLGVSPLHF. The CDR3 nucleotides read TGTGCCAGCAGTTTATTGGGGGTTTCACCCCTCCACTTT.

This clonotype was observed many times. The chain is built from TRBV3-1 and TRBJ1-5; 9 nucleotides align to TRBD1. Per the germline V gene, CDR1 is LGHDT and CDR2 is YNNKEL (reference sequence). The J segment lost 0 bases and the V segment lost 6 bases, leaving 15 bases of the junction unmatched. The CDR3 sequence is 19 residues long. CDR3 sequence reads: CASSEKGQGLLNSNQPQHF. In nucleotides, the CDR3 is TGTGCCAGCAGTGAGAAGGGACAGGGATTGCTCAATAGCAATCAGCCCCAGCATTTT.

By share, this clonotype counts as medium-sized. This sequence joins TRBV6-5 and TRBJ1-2, with 9 bases lining up with TRBD1. With V trimmed by 4 bases and J by 7 bases, 4 bases remained unmatched. Germline-derived CDR1 and CDR2 are MNHEY and SVGAGI. The CDR3 runs 13 residues. The CDR3 bases are TGTGCCAGCAGTTTACAGGGGGCTCTTGGCTACACCTTC. Protein sequence: CASSLQGALGYTF.

This clonotype was detected only a few times. J is TRBJ2-7 and V is TRBV7-3; no firm D call. V dropped 5 bases and J dropped 6 bases, with 14 bases sitting between them. CDR1 is SGHTA and CDR2 is FQGTGA in the germline V gene. The CDR3 consists of 13 residues. The CDR3 DNA follows: TGTGCCAGCAGCGCGCAAGAATTCGGCGAGCAGTACTTC. Protein sequence: CASSAQEFGEQYF.

This clonotype was seen many times. The chain has TRBV7-2 and TRBJ2-3, with D perhaps TRBD2 (6 bases). Looked up from germline, CDR1 is SGHTA and CDR2 is FQGNSA. V was shortened by 2 bases and J by 4 bases, with 19 bases between the two germline ends. This CDR3 is built from 17 residues. DNA of the CDR3: TGTGCCAGCAGCTTAAGGCCCATCCAAGCGGGCGCAGATACGCAGTATTTT. Translating it yields CASSLRPIQAGADTQYF.

This clonotype was recorded at least ten times. The CDR3 region has the DNA TGTGCCAGCAGCCGGGGACAGGGATCCTCTGGAAACACCATATATTTT. It codes for CASSRGQGSSGNTIYF. V and J are TRBV7-9 and TRBJ1-3; 9 nucleotides align to TRBD1. Germline CDR1 is SEHNR and CDR2 is FQNEAQ (reference sequence). The CDR3 runs 16 residues. V gave up 5 bases and J gave up 0 bases; unmatched junction bases: 5.

This clonotype occurred many times. This chain joins TRBV6-2 or TRBV6-3 and TRBJ1-1; D is unresolved. V was pared by 2 bases and J by 0 bases, with 19 bases between. The CDR3 is 18 amino acids. In germline, CDR1 is MNHEY, CDR2 SVGEGT. CDR3 region: CASSYGETLGPMNTEAFF. Here the CDR3 DNA reads TGTGCCAGCAGTTACGGGGAAACTCTAGGACCCATGAACACTGAAGCTTTCTTT.

This clonotype was found a few times. The chain is built from TRBV12-3 or TRBV12-4 and TRBJ2-3; D ambiguous. The CDR3 runs to 13 residues. Trimming stripped 2 bases from V and 2 bases from J, with 5 bases between. DNA of the CDR3: TGTGCCAGCAGTTTAATCATCACAGATACGCAGTATTTT. Its protein is CASSLIITDTQYF.

This clonotype came up many times. The J gene is TRBJ1-3, the V gene TRBV5-1, with D uncertain. This CDR3 is built from 14 residues. Germline CDR1 reads SGHRS; CDR2 reads YFSETQ. V shed 5 bases and J shed 0 bases, with 9 bases lying between them. In DNA, the CDR3 is TGCGCCAGCAGTATCGGGATCTCTGGAAACACCATATATTTT. It is translated as CASSIGISGNTIYF.

The chain employs TRBV9 and TRBJ2-5; 9 bases fit TRBD2. V dropped 3 bases and J dropped 4; count of bases not matched to a gene: 4. Per germline, CDR1 SGDLS and CDR2 YYNGEE. The CDR3 has 14 amino acids. The DNA for the CDR3 is TGTGCCAGCAGCGCGGGACTAGCAGGAGAGACCCAGTACTTC. It specifies CASSAGLAGETQYF. Using reference TRBV9 and TRBJ2-5 for the parts outside the CDR3, the full variable domain is DSGVTQTPKHLITATGQRVTLRCSPRSGDLSVYWYQQSLDQGLQFLIQYYNGEERAKGNILERFSAQQFPDLHSELNLSSLELGDSALYFCASSAGLAGETQYFGPGTRLLVL.

In its sample, this clonotype was seen many times. The J gene is TRBJ1-5, the V gene TRBV24-1; D may be TRBD1 (5 bases). The CDR3 spans 13 residues. Germline CDR1 reads KGHDR; CDR2 reads SFDVKD. Trimming took off 3 bases at V and 11 bases at J, with 13 bases between the two ends. CDR3 in amino acids: CATSDITGGTQHF. In nucleotides, the CDR3 is TGTGCCACCAGTGATATTACAGGAGGAACCCAGCATTTT.

This clonotype occurred many times. The rearrangement joins TRBV11-2 to TRBJ2-5; 7 bases match TRBD1. Germline CDR1 reads SGHAT; CDR2 reads FQNNGV. This CDR3 is built from 14 residues. V shed 5 bases and J 7 bases; nucleotides not matched to a gene: 10. The CDR3 is CASSVNRGSGTQYF. CDR3 DNA: TGTGCCAGCAGCGTTAACAGGGGATCAGGGACCCAGTACTTC.

The genes are TRBV7-6 and TRBJ2-1; TRBD1 matches at 8 bases. After removal of 1 base from V and 6 bases from J, the junction contained 5 bases not matched to a gene. The CDR3 sequence is 15 residues long. Germline CDR1 and CDR2: SGHVS and FNYEAQ. CDR3 protein: CASSLVTGGGNEQFF. The CDR3 bases are TGTGCCAGCAGCTTAGTAACAGGGGGAGGCAATGAGCAGTTCTTC.

This clonotype has ten or more counts. The chain has TRBV4-3 and TRBJ1-2; weak D call: TRBD1 (5 bases). CDR1 is LGHNA, CDR2 YSLEER, per germline. V lost 0 bases and J lost 4, with 15 bases in between. This CDR3 is 16 amino acids long. CDR3 sequence: CASSQDFAGEAYGYTF. The CDR3 region has the DNA TGCGCCAGCAGCCAAGATTTCGCGGGGGAGGCCTATGGCTACACCTTC.

Ten or more counts support this clonotype. V and J are TRBV5-4 and TRBJ2-5, with D perhaps TRBD1 or TRBD2 (5 bases each). The CDR3 runs to 15 residues. Germline V gene sequence: CDR1 SGHNT, CDR2 YYREEE (reference sequence). V lost 0 bases to trimming and J lost 5 bases, with 14 bases between them. CDR3 in amino acids: CASSLEGPTGETQYF. The DNA for the CDR3 is TGTGCCAGCAGCTTGGAGGGACCAACGGGCGAGACCCAGTACTTC.

There are many counts of this clonotype. CDR3 in amino acids: CASSWGDPYNEQFF. The CDR3 DNA reads TGTGCCAGCAGTTGGGGAGACCCCTACAATGAGCAGTTCTTC. The chain employs TRBV6-2 or TRBV6-3 and TRBJ2-1, with D tentatively TRBD2 (5 bases). This CDR3 spans 14 amino acids. V was trimmed by 4 bases and J by 2 bases, leaving 9 bases between them. CDR1 is MNHEY, CDR2 SVGEGT, per germline.

CDR3 in amino acids: CATGEETQYF. CDR3 DNA: TGTGCCACAGGGGAAGAGACCCAGTACTTC. The rearrangement links TRBV10-3 to TRBJ2-5; a weak D match, TRBD1 (6 bases). This CDR3 is built from 10 residues. V was cut by 10 bases and J by 3 bases, with 6 bases left in between. Germline V lookup: CDR1 ENHRY, CDR2 SYGVKD.

This clonotype has a count of ten or more. The chain employs TRBV7-9 and TRBJ2-3, with D unresolved. Trimming removed 2 bases at V and 5 bases at J, with 5 bases between. Per the germline V gene, CDR1 is SEHNR and CDR2 is FQNEAQ (reference sequence). CDR3 length: 12 residues. The chain's CDR3 is CASSLLLDTQYF. The CDR3 region has the DNA TGTGCCAGCAGCTTATTGTTAGATACGCAGTATTTT.